This TCR beta chain was documented in a study of early T cells in non-severe SARS-CoV-2 infection. About the study: The sequenced material was bulk RNA from unsorted whole blood, and its chains were unpaired.

TCRdb passed the 5' RACE reads through MiXCR, listing each CDR3 protein once. The sample contains about 50,000 distinct CDR3 sequences, more than 5.5% of which appear only once. This clonotype was found many times. CDR3 length: 15 amino acids. Germline V lookup: CDR1 WSHSY, CDR2 SAAADI. J was trimmed by 5 bases and V by 0 bases; bases with no gene match: 5. The rearrangement links TRBV10-2 to TRBJ2-7; TRBD2 aligns across 9 bases. Sequences were derived from whole blood, sampled at baseline. The TCR sequence derives from an adult who was a healthcare worker with PCR-confirmed SARS-CoV-2 infection or an uninfected control (not recorded which). The CDR3 DNA is TGCGCCAGCAGTGAGTCCCCGGGACTAGCCGACGAGCAGTACTTC. Translating it yields CASSESPGLADEQYF.